Listed below are T cell receptor beta chains from one sample, sequenced in a study of T cell changes during pregnancy in multiple sclerosis. Generated by immunoSEQ multiplex PCR, the TCRdb table keeps only in-frame clones and is missing some. This sample carries around 120,000 clones, 80% to 95% of them seen once, and the ten largest clones take 3% to 3.5%. The starting material was peripheral blood, obtained after pregnancy. These receptors all come from a female donor with multiple sclerosis, enrolled in a pregnancy study. Each CDR3 is given with its conserved first and last residue. The order of the fields is V gene, J gene, D gene, clone size, CDR3 protein, CDR3 DNA. The D gene is left open where the match is weak. Size values are once, few and many counts, or a class for expanded clones, and some rows have none.

v_gene: TRBV6-5; j_gene: TRBJ2-5; d_gene: TRBD2; abundance: once; CDR3aa: CASSGASGYQETQYF; CDR3nt: TGTGCCAGCAGTGGGGCTAGCGGGTACCAAGAGACCCAGTACTTC
v_gene: TRBV6-1; j_gene: TRBJ2-7; d_gene: NA; abundance: NA; CDR3aa: CASSEARAPGEQYF; CDR3nt: TGTGCCAGCAGTGAAGCAAGAGCGCCGGGCGAGCAGTACTTC
v_gene: TRBV5-1; j_gene: TRBJ2-7; d_gene: NA; abundance: NA; CDR3aa: CASSSQGTTNEQYF; CDR3nt: TGCGCCAGCAGCTCACAAGGGACAACTAACGAGCAGTACTTC
v_gene: TRBV6-5; j_gene: TRBJ1-6; d_gene: TRBD1; abundance: NA; CDR3aa: CASSMDRGSPLHF; CDR3nt: TGTGCCAGCAGCATGGACAGGGGGTCACCCCTCCACTTT
v_gene: TRBV19; j_gene: TRBJ1-4; d_gene: TRBD1; abundance: NA; CDR3aa: CASSMTGGTNEKLFF; CDR3nt: TGTGCCAGTAGTATGACAGGGGGCACTAATGAAAAACTGTTTTTT
v_gene: TRBV7-9; j_gene: TRBJ1-1; d_gene: TRBD1; abundance: NA; CDR3aa: CASSTFGTGEVKAFF; CDR3nt: TGTGCCAGCAGTACATTCGGGACAGGAGAAGTCAAAGCTTTCTTT
v_gene: TRBV7-8; j_gene: TRBJ1-1; d_gene: NA; abundance: NA; CDR3aa: CASSPFEGVTEAFF; CDR3nt: TGTGCCAGCAGCCCCTTTGAGGGCGTCACTGAAGCTTTCTTT
v_gene: TRBV6-5; j_gene: TRBJ2-1; d_gene: NA; abundance: NA; CDR3aa: CASRSPRGSREQFF; CDR3nt: TGTGCCAGCAGATCTCCACGGGGGAGTCGAGAGCAGTTCTTC
v_gene: TRBV7-2; j_gene: TRBJ1-2; d_gene: TRBD1; abundance: NA; CDR3aa: CASSPGTGHGYTF; CDR3nt: TGTGCCAGCAGCCCTGGGACAGGACATGGCTACACCTTC
v_gene: TRBV29-1; j_gene: TRBJ2-3; d_gene: TRBD1; abundance: NA; CDR3aa: CSGGTLQGVSTDTQYF; CDR3nt: TGCAGCGGGGGGACCCTACAGGGGGTGAGCACAGATACGCAGTATTTT
v_gene: TRBV5-4; j_gene: TRBJ2-7; d_gene: NA; abundance: NA; CDR3aa: CASSHDTSREQYF; CDR3nt: TGTGCCAGCAGCCATGACACGTCTCGGGAGCAGTACTTC
v_gene: TRBV4-1; j_gene: TRBJ2-1; d_gene: NA; abundance: NA; CDR3aa: CASSQRPDNEQFF; CDR3nt: TGCGCCAGCAGCCAGAGGCCCGACAATGAGCAGTTCTTC
v_gene: TRBV10-3; j_gene: TRBJ1-6; d_gene: NA; abundance: NA; CDR3aa: CATTEEGRNSPLHF; CDR3nt: TGTGCCACCACCGAGGAGGGACGAAATTCACCCCTCCACTTT
v_gene: TRBV5-1; j_gene: TRBJ1-1; d_gene: NA; abundance: NA; CDR3aa: CASSLNRYTEAFF; CDR3nt: TGCGCCAGCAGCTTAAACAGATACACTGAAGCTTTCTTT
v_gene: TRBV9; j_gene: TRBJ2-1; d_gene: TRBD2; abundance: NA; CDR3aa: CASSIPAGALLSSSYNEQFF; CDR3nt: TGTGCCAGCAGCATCCCAGCGGGGGCCTTACTGTCGAGCTCCTACAATGAGCAGTTCTTC
v_gene: TRBV11-1; j_gene: TRBJ2-1; d_gene: NA; abundance: NA; CDR3aa: CASSLGRYNEQFF; CDR3nt: TGTGCCAGCAGCTTGGGGCGGTACAATGAGCAGTTCTTC
v_gene: TRBV19; j_gene: TRBJ1-2; d_gene: NA; abundance: NA; CDR3aa: CASSWDITANYGYTF; CDR3nt: TGTGCCAGTAGTTGGGACATCACAGCTAACTATGGCTACACCTTC
v_gene: TRBV7-3; j_gene: TRBJ2-1; d_gene: NA; abundance: NA; CDR3aa: CASSPWGFQGPNSYNEQFF; CDR3nt: TGTGCCAGCAGCCCCTGGGGGTTCCAGGGGCCCAATTCCTACAATGAGCAGTTCTTC
v_gene: TRBV7-6; j_gene: TRBJ1-6; d_gene: NA; abundance: NA; CDR3aa: CASSLAAANSPLHF; CDR3nt: TGTGCCAGCAGCTTAGCGGCGGCGAATTCACCCCTCCACTTT
v_gene: TRBV19; j_gene: TRBJ2-5; d_gene: NA; abundance: NA; CDR3aa: CASSRNRGQAGETQYF; CDR3nt: TGTGCCAGTAGTAGGAACAGGGGCCAGGCGGGGGAGACCCAGTACTTC
v_gene: TRBV9; j_gene: TRBJ1-2; d_gene: TRBD1; abundance: NA; CDR3aa: CASSVGDRGNYGYTF; CDR3nt: TGTGCCAGCAGCGTAGGGGACAGGGGTAACTATGGCTACACCTTC
v_gene: TRBV10-3; j_gene: TRBJ2-3; d_gene: NA; abundance: NA; CDR3aa: CAISAELVTDTQYF; CDR3nt: TGTGCCATCAGTGCAGAACTAGTCACAGATACGCAGTATTTT
v_gene: TRBV10-3; j_gene: TRBJ1-6; d_gene: TRBD1; abundance: NA; CDR3aa: CAISTEGAGSPLHF; CDR3nt: TGTGCCATCAGTACAGAGGGGGCAGGATCACCCCTCCACTTT
v_gene: TRBV6-1; j_gene: TRBJ1-3; d_gene: NA; abundance: once; CDR3aa: CASSDLQGLGNTIYF; CDR3nt: TGTGCCAGCAGTGATCTACAGGGTTTGGGAAACACCATATATTTT
v_gene: TRBV7-3; j_gene: TRBJ1-1; d_gene: NA; abundance: NA; CDR3aa: CASSLNPGLTEAFF; CDR3nt: TGTGCCAGCAGCTTAAACCCAGGGCTCACTGAAGCTTTCTTT
v_gene: TRBV5-1; j_gene: TRBJ2-7; d_gene: NA; abundance: NA; CDR3aa: CASSKDSYEQYF; CDR3nt: TGCGCCAGCAGCAAGGACAGCTACGAGCAGTACTTC
v_gene: TRBV7-9; j_gene: TRBJ2-7; d_gene: NA; abundance: NA; CDR3aa: CASSFNSYEQYF; CDR3nt: TGTGCCAGCAGCTTTAACTCCTACGAGCAGTACTTC
v_gene: TRBV19; j_gene: TRBJ2-3; d_gene: NA; abundance: NA; CDR3aa: CASNGEIRDTQYF; CDR3nt: TGTGCCAGTAATGGGGAGATAAGAGATACGCAGTATTTT
v_gene: TRBV10-2; j_gene: TRBJ1-1; d_gene: NA; abundance: once; CDR3aa: CASSEGSVNTEAFF; CDR3nt: TGCGCCAGCAGTGAGGGTTCAGTGAACACTGAAGCTTTCTTT
v_gene: TRBV5-1; j_gene: TRBJ1-5; d_gene: NA; abundance: NA; CDR3aa: CASSLQASPSNQPQHF; CDR3nt: TGCGCCAGCAGCTTACAGGCCTCCCCTAGCAATCAGCCCCAGCATTTT
v_gene: TRBV2; j_gene: TRBJ2-7; d_gene: TRBD1; abundance: NA; CDR3aa: CASTQDRGQHEQYF; CDR3nt: TGTGCCAGCACCCAGGACAGGGGGCAACACGAGCAGTACTTC
v_gene: TRBV6-5; j_gene: TRBJ2-7; d_gene: TRBD1; abundance: NA; CDR3aa: CASSPGQGAYEQYF; CDR3nt: TGTGCCAGCAGTCCAGGACAGGGGGCCTACGAGCAGTACTTC
v_gene: TRBV4-1; j_gene: TRBJ1-1; d_gene: TRBD1; abundance: NA; CDR3aa: CASSPSQGAVGEAFF; CDR3nt: TGCGCCAGCAGCCCTTCACAGGGGGCGGTTGGTGAAGCTTTCTTT
v_gene: TRBV10-3; j_gene: TRBJ2-7; d_gene: NA; abundance: NA; CDR3aa: CAIKGVSREQYF; CDR3nt: TGTGCCATCAAGGGGGTGTCAAGAGAGCAGTACTTC
v_gene: TRBV4-1; j_gene: TRBJ2-7; d_gene: TRBD1; abundance: few; CDR3aa: CASSQRGQASYEQYF; CDR3nt: TGCGCCAGCAGCCAAAGGGGACAGGCTTCCTACGAGCAGTACTTC
v_gene: TRBV6-5; j_gene: TRBJ2-7; d_gene: TRBD1; abundance: NA; CDR3aa: CASSDRGYEQYF; CDR3nt: TGTGCCAGCAGCGACAGGGGATACGAGCAGTACTTC
v_gene: TRBV19; j_gene: TRBJ2-1; d_gene: NA; abundance: NA; CDR3aa: CASSKDSNNEQFF; CDR3nt: TGTGCCAGTAGTAAGGACAGCAACAATGAGCAGTTCTTC
v_gene: TRBV27; j_gene: TRBJ2-5; d_gene: NA; abundance: NA; CDR3aa: CASSPGGAETQYF; CDR3nt: TGTGCCAGCAGTCCGGGGGGCGCAGAGACCCAGTACTTC
v_gene: TRBV2; j_gene: TRBJ2-7; d_gene: TRBD1; abundance: once; CDR3aa: CASSPSGTGGPVQHF; CDR3nt: TGTGCCAGCAGTCCTTCGGGGACAGGCGGCCCGGTACAGCACTTC
v_gene: TRBV4-1; j_gene: TRBJ1-2; d_gene: TRBD1; abundance: NA; CDR3aa: CASSHPGGEGGYTF; CDR3nt: TGCGCCAGCAGCCACCCAGGGGGCGAGGGTGGCTACACCTTC
v_gene: TRBV7-9; j_gene: TRBJ2-3; d_gene: TRBD1; abundance: NA; CDR3aa: CASSHRGSDTQYF; CDR3nt: TGTGCCAGCAGCCACAGGGGGTCAGATACGCAGTATTTT
v_gene: TRBV9; j_gene: TRBJ2-3; d_gene: TRBD2; abundance: NA; CDR3aa: CASSPGGGAGSYTDTQYF; CDR3nt: TGTGCCAGCAGCCCCGGCGGGGGGGCGGGAAGCTACACAGATACGCAGTATTTT
v_gene: TRBV20-1; j_gene: TRBJ2-5; d_gene: NA; abundance: NA; CDR3aa: CSARAQETQYF; CDR3nt: TGCAGTGCTAGGGCTCAAGAGACCCAGTACTTC
v_gene: TRBV18; j_gene: TRBJ2-1; d_gene: TRBD2; abundance: NA; CDR3aa: CASSSSSGVHNEQFF; CDR3nt: TGTGCCAGCTCATCCTCCAGCGGGGTCCACAATGAGCAGTTCTTC
v_gene: TRBV5-1; j_gene: TRBJ1-2; d_gene: NA; abundance: NA; CDR3aa: CASSFPPGAGNGYTF; CDR3nt: TGCGCCAGCAGCTTTCCTCCTGGCGCGGGGAATGGCTACACCTTC
v_gene: TRBV19; j_gene: TRBJ1-1; d_gene: TRBD1; abundance: NA; CDR3aa: CASSPRTGLNTEAFF; CDR3nt: TGTGCCAGTAGTCCACGGACAGGGCTGAACACTGAAGCTTTCTTT
v_gene: TRBV7-9; j_gene: TRBJ1-2; d_gene: NA; abundance: NA; CDR3aa: CASSPIPGTSNYGYTF; CDR3nt: TGTGCCAGCAGCCCGATTCCCGGGACATCTAACTATGGCTACACCTTC
v_gene: TRBV7-9; j_gene: TRBJ2-7; d_gene: TRBD1; abundance: few; CDR3aa: CASSSPGQGTYEQYF; CDR3nt: TGTGCCAGCAGCTCCCCGGGACAGGGGACCTACGAGCAGTACTTC
v_gene: TRBV6-1; j_gene: TRBJ1-1; d_gene: NA; abundance: NA; CDR3aa: CASSGKRLQGDTEAFF; CDR3nt: TGTGCCAGCAGTGGAAAGAGACTTCAGGGCGACACTGAAGCTTTCTTT
v_gene: TRBV6-5; j_gene: TRBJ1-5; d_gene: NA; abundance: NA; CDR3aa: CASSQQYSNQPQHF; CDR3nt: TGTGCCAGCAGTCAACAATATAGCAATCAGCCCCAGCATTTT
v_gene: TRBV7-9; j_gene: TRBJ2-2; d_gene: TRBD1; abundance: many; CDR3aa: CASSATTGDAGELFF; CDR3nt: TGTGCCAGCAGCGCTACCACAGGGGACGCCGGGGAGCTGTTTTTT
v_gene: TRBV4-2; j_gene: TRBJ1-2; d_gene: NA; abundance: NA; CDR3aa: CASSQDDREDYGYTF; CDR3nt: TGTGCCAGCAGCCAAGATGATCGGGAAGATTATGGCTACACCTTC
v_gene: TRBV6-6; j_gene: TRBJ1-2; d_gene: NA; abundance: NA; CDR3aa: CASVRDTDYGYTF; CDR3nt: TGTGCCAGCGTGAGGGACACCGACTATGGCTACACCTTC
v_gene: TRBV28; j_gene: TRBJ1-1; d_gene: NA; abundance: NA; CDR3aa: CASNSGVGVTEAFF; CDR3nt: TGTGCCAGCAATTCCGGGGTTGGTGTCACTGAAGCTTTCTTT
v_gene: TRBV7-9; j_gene: TRBJ2-6; d_gene: NA; abundance: NA; CDR3aa: CASSFVVGPQVLTF; CDR3nt: TGTGCCAGCAGCTTTGTGGTGGGGCCGCAAGTCCTGACTTTC
v_gene: TRBV28; j_gene: TRBJ2-2; d_gene: NA; abundance: NA; CDR3aa: CASSSQGRTGELFF; CDR3nt: TGTGCCAGCAGTTCACAGGGGAGGACCGGGGAGCTGTTTTTT
v_gene: TRBV20-1; j_gene: TRBJ2-3; d_gene: NA; abundance: NA; CDR3aa: CSARRADTQYF; CDR3nt: TGCAGTGCTAGGAGGGCAGATACGCAGTATTTT
v_gene: TRBV7-8; j_gene: TRBJ2-1; d_gene: TRBD1; abundance: NA; CDR3aa: CASSSPGQGYNEQFF; CDR3nt: TGTGCCAGCAGCTCCCCGGGACAGGGATACAATGAGCAGTTCTTC
v_gene: TRBV5-1; j_gene: TRBJ1-2; d_gene: NA; abundance: NA; CDR3aa: CASSPGMVHGYTF; CDR3nt: TGCGCCAGCAGCCCCGGGATGGTCCATGGCTACACCTTC